This T cell receptor beta chain was captured in a study of T cells after yellow fever vaccination. Study-level findings and limits: Contaminants from the bulk population, in the form of abundant clonotypes, could be found in FACS-sorted repertoires. Few clonotypes appeared in both CD4 and CD8 compartments.

This clonotype was seen only a few times. No antigen is known for it. It was through 5'RACE template switching that TCR cDNA was made, with a universal primer site and UMIs added. From the 5' RACE reads, TCRdb called clonotypes with MiXCR, one entry per CDR3 protein. Among 610,000 or so distinct CDR3 sequences, roughly an eighth were seen once, and the ten largest hold about 15%. CDR3 size: 13 residues. Germline values: CDR1 WSHSY, CDR2 SAAADI. V was cut by 8 bases and J by 3 bases, with 13 bases left in between. This TCR came from a man aged 25-40 years who received the YFV17D yellow fever vaccine. Sequenced material: PBMCs, taken on the day of the yellow fever booster vaccination. The chain carries TRBV10-2 and TRBJ2-5; the D call may be TRBD1 or TRBD2 (5 bases each). CDR3 loop: CASFRGVEETQYF. In nucleotides, the CDR3 is TGCGCCAGCTTTAGGGGAGTTGAAGAGACCCAGTACTTC.